This T cell receptor (beta chain) was sequenced in a study of cytomegalovirus exposure and HLA in healthy donors. This clone was seen a few times. What it binds is not known. 13 Jbeta primers and 60 Vbeta primers were used for the PCR. The data were produced by immunoSEQ multiplex PCR, yet TCRdb's version contains in-frame clones alone and is incomplete. Of more than 45,000 clones in the sample, approximately 63% were seen once. CDR1 is LNHDA, CDR2 SQIVND, per germline (reference sequence). Trimming cost V 2 bases and J 5 bases, with 10 bases left between them. The CDR3 is 14 residues long. Study results and limitations: CMV antigen specificity was confirmed in vitro for a few CMV-associated chains. Several V segments, TRBV6-2 and TRBV6-3 among them, could not be told apart and were dropped. Researchers reported in a later analysis that a missense DCLRE1C variant was tied to TCR beta V- and J-gene trimming. Cytomegalovirus association was listed for about 160 TCR beta chains.

The source is a woman aged 55 to 70 in good health and CMV-seropositive. This rearrangement joins TRBV19 to TRBJ2-1, with a weak D call TRBD2 (6 bases). The sample was PBMCs. CDR3: CASSIRGMDNEQFF. The CDR3 DNA reads TGTGCCAGTAGTATACGGGGGATGGACAATGAGCAGTTCTTC.